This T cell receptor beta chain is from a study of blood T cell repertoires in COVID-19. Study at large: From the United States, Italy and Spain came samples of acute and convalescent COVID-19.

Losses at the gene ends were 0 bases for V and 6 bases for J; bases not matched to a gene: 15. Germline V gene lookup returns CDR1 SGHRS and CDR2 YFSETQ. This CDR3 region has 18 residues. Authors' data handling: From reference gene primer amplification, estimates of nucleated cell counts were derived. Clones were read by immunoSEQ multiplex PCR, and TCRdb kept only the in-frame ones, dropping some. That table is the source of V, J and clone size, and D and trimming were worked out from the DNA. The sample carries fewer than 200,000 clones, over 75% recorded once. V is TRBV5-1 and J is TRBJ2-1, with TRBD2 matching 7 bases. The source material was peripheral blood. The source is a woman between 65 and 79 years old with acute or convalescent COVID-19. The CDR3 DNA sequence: TGCGCCAGCAGCTTGGAAGTTCGCTCCAGCGGGATGGTCAATGAGCAGTTCTTC. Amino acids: CASSLEVRSSGMVNEQFF.